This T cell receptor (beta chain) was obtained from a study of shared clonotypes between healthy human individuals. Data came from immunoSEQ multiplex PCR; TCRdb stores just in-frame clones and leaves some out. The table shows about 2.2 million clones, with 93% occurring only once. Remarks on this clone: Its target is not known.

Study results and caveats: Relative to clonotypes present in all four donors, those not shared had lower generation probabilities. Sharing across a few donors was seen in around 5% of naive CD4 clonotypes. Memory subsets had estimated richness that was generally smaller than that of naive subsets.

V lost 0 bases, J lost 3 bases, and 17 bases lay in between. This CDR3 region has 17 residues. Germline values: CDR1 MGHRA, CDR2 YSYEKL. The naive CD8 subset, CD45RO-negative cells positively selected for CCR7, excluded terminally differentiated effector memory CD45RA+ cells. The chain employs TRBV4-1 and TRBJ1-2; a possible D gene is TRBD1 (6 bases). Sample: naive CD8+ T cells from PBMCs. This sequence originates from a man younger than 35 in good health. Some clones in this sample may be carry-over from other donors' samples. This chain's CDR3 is CASSQDNVPTGHYGYTF. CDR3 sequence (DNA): TGCGCCAGCAGCCAAGATAATGTCCCCACAGGGCACTATGGCTACACCTTC.